These 25 T cell receptor beta chains share one sample of origin, sequenced in a study of cytomegalovirus exposure and HLA in healthy donors. The PCR contained 60 Vbeta and 13 Jbeta primers. This table comes from immunoSEQ multiplex PCR, and its TCRdb copy is limited to in-frame clones, with some not included. This sample has about 250,000 clones; roughly two thirds occur once, and the top ten carry about 2.2%. The source material was PBMCs. The receptors originated from a female donor in good health and CMV-seronegative.

The gene calls are TRBV9 and TRBJ2-5, with 8 positions matching TRBD2. The J call could be wrong; TRBJ2-7 is a better fit for the DNA end. Germline V gene data show CDR1 as SGDLS and CDR2 as YYNGEE. The CDR3 spans 16 residues. CDR3 nucleotides: TGTGCCAGCAGCGGGAATAGCGGGACAAGCTCCTACGAGCAGTACTTC. Translating it yields CASSGNSGTSSYEQYF.

This sequence joins TRBV27 and TRBJ1-3; 8 bases match TRBD1. Germline CDR1 and CDR2: MNHEY and SMNVEV (reference sequence). The V segment lost 6 bases and the J segment 3 bases; nucleotides outside the gene matches: 4. There are 14 residues in the CDR3. CDR3 amino acids: CASREDRDGNTIYF. The DNA for the CDR3 is TGTGCCAGCAGAGAGGACAGGGATGGAAACACCATATATTTT.

The gene calls are TRBV9 and TRBJ2-7; TRBD2 aligns across 7 bases. Trimming removed 4 bases from V and 1 base from J; junction bases left unmatched: 5. Germline values: CDR1 SGDLS, CDR2 YYNGEE. This CDR3 contains 14 residues. CDR3 nucleotide sequence: TGTGCCAGCAGCCCTGGCGGGAGTTCCTACGAGCAGTACTTC. Its translation is CASSPGGSSYEQYF.

The chain carries TRBV19 and TRBJ2-7; 9 bases match TRBD1. The CDR3 runs 15 residues. Germline CDR1 and CDR2: LNHDA and SQIVND (reference sequence). The V and J ends lost 3 bases and 12 bases, in that order; junction bases with no gene match: 15. The CDR3 DNA reads as TGTGCCAGTAGTATCGAAGGTTATCCCCGGACAGGGGTGTACTTC. It encodes CASSIEGYPRTGVYF.

This clone was observed a few times. The chain links TRBV14 to TRBJ1-1; D gene unclear. V was trimmed by 1 base and J by 10 bases, leaving 7 bases between them. In germline, CDR1 is SGHDN, CDR2 FVKESK. The CDR3 is 11 residues long. CDR3: CASSQAERAFF. Here the CDR3 DNA reads TGTGCCAGCAGCCAAGCTGAGAGAGCTTTCTTT.

The chain links TRBV9 to TRBJ1-4, with D possibly TRBD1 on 5 matching bases. This CDR3 region has 14 residues. V lost 2 bases and J lost 8, with 13 bases in between. Germline CDR1 is SGDLS and CDR2 is YYNGEE. DNA for the CDR3: TGTGCCAGCAGCGTTGGAGGGGTAGGGGAAAAACTGTTTTTT. This encodes CASSVGGVGEKLFF. Complete variable domain (other parts from reference TRBV9 and TRBJ1-4): DSGVTQTPKHLITATGQRVTLRCSPRSGDLSVYWYQQSLDQGLQFLIQYYNGEERAKGNILERFSAQQFPDLHSELNLSSLELGDSALYFCASSVGGVGEKLFFGSGTQLSVL.

The chain combines TRBV7-6 with TRBJ2-5, with D perhaps TRBD1 (6 bases). The DNA end is a closer match to TRBJ2-7, so the J assignment may be wrong. Germline V gene lookup returns CDR1 SGHVS and CDR2 FNYEAQ. This CDR3 has 14 residues. CDR3 sequence: CASSGPGQTYEQYF. As DNA, the CDR3 is TGTGCCAGCAGCGGACCCGGACAGACCTACGAGCAGTACTTC.

V and J are TRBV7-3 and TRBJ2-3, with 7 bases aligning to TRBD1. The CDR3 totals 16 residues. V was clipped by 6 bases and J by 8 bases; unmatched bases: 17. The germline CDR1 and CDR2 sequences are SGHTA and FQGTGA. The CDR3 coding sequence is TGTGCCAGCAGACCAACAAAGGACAGGCCGACCCTTACGCAGTATTTT. Encoded protein: CASRPTKDRPTLTQYF.

On this clone: At the DNA level, this CDR3 is encoded by other sequences in the same sample as well. The V gene is TRBV7-6, the J gene TRBJ2-7, with TRBD2 identical over 7 bases. This CDR3 is 14 amino acids long. The germline gives CDR1 SGHVS, CDR2 FNYEAQ. V was pared by 1 base and J by 3 bases, with 3 bases of the junction left unmatched. The CDR3 here is CASSLDTGGYEQYF. Here the CDR3 DNA reads TGTGCCAGCAGCTTAGACACGGGAGGCTACGAGCAGTACTTC.

V and J are TRBV7-9 and TRBJ1-4; TRBD1 agrees at 10 bases. V lost 2 bases to trimming and J lost 7 bases; unmatched junction nucleotides: 4. CDR3 length: 15 amino acids. The germline gives CDR1 SEHNR, CDR2 FQNEAQ (reference sequence). In DNA, the CDR3 is TGTGCCAGCAGCTTAACCGGGACAGGGGTTGAAAAACTGTTTTTT. Translated, it gives CASSLTGTGVEKLFF.

The rearrangement links TRBV5-1 to TRBJ2-6; tentative D call: TRBD1 (6 bases). Trimming shortened V by 1 base and J by 2 bases, and 13 bases separated the two germline ends. The CDR3 is made up of 17 amino acids. CDR1 is SGHRS and CDR2 is YFSETQ in the germline V gene. The CDR3 DNA reads as TGCGCCAGCAGCTTGACCCGACAGGTTACTGGGGCCAACGTCCTGACTTTC. Amino acids: CASSLTRQVTGANVLTF.

To note about this clone: Other DNA sequences in the same sample also yield this CDR3. The V and J genes are TRBV5-1 and TRBJ1-1; 9 bases fit TRBD1. CDR3 length: 14 residues. The germline gives CDR1 SGHRS, CDR2 YFSETQ. V was pared by 3 bases and J by 1 base, with 1 base of the junction left unmatched. The CDR3 loop is CASSSQGANTEAFF. The CDR3 DNA follows: TGCGCCAGCAGCTCACAGGGGGCGAACACTGAAGCTTTCTTT.

This clone was seen only a few times. This sequence joins TRBV7-2 and TRBJ1-1; 10 bases agree with TRBD1. J was trimmed by 0 bases and V by 1 base; bases with no gene match: 2. Germline CDR1 and CDR2: SGHTA and FQGNSA. The CDR3 consists of 16 residues. DNA of the CDR3: TGTGCCAGCAGCTTAGAGACAGGGGGCTTGAACACTGAAGCTTTCTTT. Encoded protein: CASSLETGGLNTEAFF.

This rearrangement joins TRBV6-6 to TRBJ2-7; D may be TRBD2 (6 bases). This CDR3 has 13 residues. V was cut by 0 bases and J by 8 bases, with 11 bases left in between. The germline V gene encodes CDR1 MNHNY and CDR2 SVGAGI (reference sequence). CDR3 protein: CASSYSREAQQYF. CDR3 nucleotide sequence: TGTGCCAGCAGTTACTCCAGGGAGGCCCAGCAGTACTTC.

This chain uses TRBV30 with TRBJ2-1; 16 nucleotides align to TRBD2. The J segment lost 8 bases and the V segment lost 4 bases, leaving 8 bases of the junction unmatched. Germline CDR1 and CDR2: GTSNPN and SVGIG (reference sequence). This CDR3 comprises 16 residues. CDR3 nucleotide sequence: TGTGCCTGGACAAGAGGGACTAGCGGGAGGGGTCATGAGCAGTTCTTC. It translates to CAWTRGTSGRGHEQFF.

This clone has more than one count but fewer than ten. The J gene is TRBJ2-5, the V gene TRBV19; D might be TRBD1 (5 bases). Per germline, CDR1 LNHDA and CDR2 SQIVND (reference sequence). This CDR3 region has 14 residues. The V end was cut by 2 bases, the J end by 1 base, with 8 bases between. The CDR3 protein is CASSILQGQETQYF. Written as DNA, the CDR3 is TGTGCCAGTAGTATACTGCAGGGCCAAGAGACCCAGTACTTC.

The chain links TRBV6-1 to TRBJ1-1; 7 bases align to TRBD1. Germline V gene sequence: CDR1 MNHNS, CDR2 SASEGT. The CDR3 extends over 14 amino acids. The V and J ends lost 6 bases and 1 base, in that order; junction bases with no gene match: 5. The CDR3 DNA reads TGTGCCAGCAGAGAGGGACAGCCGAACACTGAAGCTTTCTTT. Translated: CASREGQPNTEAFF.

The CDR3 protein is CASSERPQETQYF. The CDR3 nucleotides read TGTGCCAGCAGCGAGCGGCCCCAAGAGACCCAGTACTTC. The chain carries TRBV9 and TRBJ2-5; D is perhaps TRBD2 (5 bases). CDR3 length: 13 amino acids. Germline values: CDR1 SGDLS, CDR2 YYNGEE. V lost 3 bases and J lost 1, with 7 bases in between.

J is TRBJ2-4 and V is TRBV7-9, with D perhaps TRBD2 (6 bases). CDR3 length equals 14 residues. Trimming left V 4 bases short and J 6 bases short, with 13 bases between. Germline assignment: CDR1 SEHNR and CDR2 FQNEAQ (reference sequence). This chain's CDR3 is CASSSAGGLNIQYF. In DNA, the CDR3 is TGTGCCAGCAGCTCCGCCGGGGGACTAAACATTCAGTACTTC. The entire variable domain, with the rest obtained from reference TRBV7-9 and TRBJ2-4, is as follows: DTGVSQNPRHKITKRGQNVTFRCDPISEHNRLYWYRQTLGQGPEFLTYFQNEAQLEKSRLLSDRFSAERPKGSFSTLEIQRTEQGDSAMYLCASSSAGGLNIQYFGAGTRLSVL.

The chain is built from TRBV10-2 and TRBJ2-5; 8 bases match TRBD2. The J call may be incorrect, as the DNA end agrees better with TRBJ2-7. Germline V gives CDR1 WSHSY, CDR2 SAAADI. The CDR3 consists of 15 residues. The CDR3, as DNA: TGCGCCGCCCAGGAGTTTAGCGGGACCCTCCACGAGCAGTACTTC. The encoded protein is CAAQEFSGTLHEQYF.

A few counts support this clone. The chain joins TRBV7-9 to TRBJ2-5; D remains ambiguous. With 5 bases removed from V and 7 bases from J, the gap between germline ends came to 20 bases. The CDR3 covers 15 residues. CDR1 and CDR2 from the germline V gene are SEHNR and FQNEAQ (reference sequence). The CDR3 sequence is CASSPLLDWMVTQYF. CDR3 in DNA: TGTGCCAGCAGCCCATTGTTAGACTGGATGGTGACCCAGTACTTC.

The chain carries TRBV6-1 and TRBJ2-3, with TRBD1 matching over 9 bases. V dropped 4 bases and J dropped 3; count of bases not matched to a gene: 5. The CDR3 loop spans 15 amino acids. Germline V gene sequence: CDR1 MNHNS, CDR2 SASEGT. CDR3 DNA sequence: TGTGCCAGCAGTGCACCGGGACAGGGAACAGATACGCAGTATTTT. Its translation is CASSAPGQGTDTQYF.

This chain joins TRBV18 and TRBJ2-3; possibly TRBD2 for D (6 bases). Per the germline V gene, CDR1 is KGHSH and CDR2 is LQKENI. Trimming shortened V by 3 bases and J by 4 bases, and 17 bases separated the two germline ends. The CDR3 has 16 residues. The CDR3 sequence is CASSPQGAGLSDTQYF. The CDR3 DNA reads as TGTGCCAGCTCACCTCAAGGGGCGGGACTGTCAGATACGCAGTATTTT. Drawing the rest from reference TRBV18 and TRBJ2-3, the complete variable domain is NAGVMQNPRHLVRRRGQEARLRCSPMKGHSHVYWYRQLPEEGLKFMVYLQKENIIDESGMPKERFSAEFPKEGPSILRIQQVVRGDSAAYFCASSPQGAGLSDTQYFGPGTRLTVL.

The chain carries TRBV30 and TRBJ2-7; 8 bases match TRBD2. Trimming cost V 3 bases and J 2 bases; bases outside gene matches: 6. CDR3 length: 14 amino acids. The V gene's germline CDR1 is GTSNPN and CDR2 SVGIG (reference sequence). As DNA, the CDR3 is TGTGCCTGGAGGGGCCCGGGGGGGGCCTACGAGCAGTACTTC. Translation: CAWRGPGGAYEQYF.

The chain joins TRBV19 to TRBJ2-5; D ambiguous. Germline CDR1 reads LNHDA; CDR2 reads SQIVND (reference sequence). There are 13 residues in the CDR3. Deletions cut 5 bases from V and 1 base from J, with 8 bases between. The DNA for the CDR3 is TGTGCCAGTAGTTTCCAGGTCCAAGAGACCCAGTACTTC. As protein: CASSFQVQETQYF.